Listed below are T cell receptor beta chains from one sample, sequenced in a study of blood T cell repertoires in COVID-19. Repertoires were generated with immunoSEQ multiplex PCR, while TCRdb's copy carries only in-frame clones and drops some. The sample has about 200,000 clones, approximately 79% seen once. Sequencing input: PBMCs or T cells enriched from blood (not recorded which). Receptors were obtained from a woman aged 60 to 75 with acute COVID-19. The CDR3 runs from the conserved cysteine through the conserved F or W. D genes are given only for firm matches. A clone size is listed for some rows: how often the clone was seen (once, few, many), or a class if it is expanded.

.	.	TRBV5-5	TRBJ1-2	TGTGCCAGCACCCAGGAGTCGACAGGTGGTAGGGCTGGCTACACCTTC	CASTQESTGGRAGYTF
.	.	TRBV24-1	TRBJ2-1	TGTGCCACCAGCGACTTTCTCAATGAGCAGTTCTTC	CATSDFLNEQFF
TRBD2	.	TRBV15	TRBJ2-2	TGTCCCACAACGGGCGGCGGGGGGGGCACCGGGGAGCTGTTTTTT	CPTTGGGGGTGELFF
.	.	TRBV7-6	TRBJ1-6	TGTGCCAGCAGTCAGCAGTCCCCCGGGATGGGTTCACCCCTCCACTTT	CASSQQSPGMGSPLHF
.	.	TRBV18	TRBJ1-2	TGTGCCAGCTCACCATTTACGAATTTAGGAGGGGCCGAAGGGAATGGCTACACCTTC	CASSPFTNLGGAEGNGYTF
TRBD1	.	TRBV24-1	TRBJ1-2	TGTGCCACCAGTGATCCGCGGACAGGGGCGAACTATGGCTACACCTTC	CATSDPRTGANYGYTF
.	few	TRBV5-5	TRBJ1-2	TGTGCCAGCAGCCCTTCAACCCAGACTAACTATGGCTACACCTTC	CASSPSTQTNYGYTF
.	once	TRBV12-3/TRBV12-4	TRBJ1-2	TGTGCCAGCACCCCCCTCTTTCGGGGTGGCTACACCTTC	CASTPLFRGGYTF
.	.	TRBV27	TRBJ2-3	TGTGCCAGCGGATTGCCCGGGGTTAGAACAGATACGCAGTATTTT	CASGLPGVRTDTQYF
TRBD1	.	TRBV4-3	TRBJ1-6	TGCGCCAGCAGCCAAGCGGACAGGGATTCACCCCTCCACTTT	CASSQADRDSPLHF
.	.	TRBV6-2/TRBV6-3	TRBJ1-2	TGTGCCAGCAGTTACTCTCGACAGATCTATGGCTACACCTTC	CASSYSRQIYGYTF
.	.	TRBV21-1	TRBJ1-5	TGTGCCAGCACCAAACAGGGGCTAGGTCAGCCCCAGCATTTT	CASTKQGLGQPQHF
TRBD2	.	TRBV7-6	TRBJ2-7	TGTGCCAGCAGCCAGGCGGGAGCCAGCTCCTACGAGCAGTACTTC	CASSQAGASSYEQYF
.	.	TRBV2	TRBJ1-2	TGTGCCAGCACAGAGCGCTCCGGGACACTCCTATCGACTAACTATGGCTACACCTTC	CASTERSGTLLSTNYGYTF
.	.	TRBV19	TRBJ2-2	TGTGCCAGCGACGGCGGGACAGACACCGGGGAGCTGTTTTTT	CASDGGTDTGELFF
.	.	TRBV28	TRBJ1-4	TGTGCCGCCGGGGGGGCGGCTGTTAATGAAAAACTGTTTTTT	CAAGGAAVNEKLFF
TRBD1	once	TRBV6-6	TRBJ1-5	TGTGCCAGCAGCTGGGACAGGGGCAGCAATCAGCCCCAGCATTTT	CASSWDRGSNQPQHF
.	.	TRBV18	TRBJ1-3	TGTGCCAGCTCAGGGGGCAATGGAAACACCATATATTTT	CASSGGNGNTIYF
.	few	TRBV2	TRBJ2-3	TGTGCCAGCAGGGACACGGGGACTGTCACAGATACGCAGTATTTT	CASRDTGTVTDTQYF
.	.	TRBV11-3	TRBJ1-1	TGTGCCAGCAGCTTAGCCCAGACTGCGGCTGAAGCTTTCTTT	CASSLAQTAAEAFF
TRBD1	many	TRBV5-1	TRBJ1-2	TGCGCCAGCAGCTTTGGGGCAGGGGGAGGATATGGCTACACCTTC	CASSFGAGGGYGYTF
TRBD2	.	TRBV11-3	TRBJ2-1	TGTGCCAGCAGCTCCCGACTAGCGGGAGCTGGGCGCAATGAGCAGTTCTTC	CASSSRLAGAGRNEQFF
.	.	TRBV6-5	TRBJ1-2	TGTGCCAGCAGCTCACCAGGGCTCTCGTACAGCTACACCTTC	CASSSPGLSYSYTF
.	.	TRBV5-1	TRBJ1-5	TGCGCCAGCAGCTTGCAAGGGGGTGGCGGTCAGCCCCAGCATTTT	CASSLQGGGGQPQHF
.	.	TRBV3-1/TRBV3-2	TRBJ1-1	TGTGCCAGCAGCCAACAATCTTGGGGACATGCGAACACTGAAGCTTTCTTT	CASSQQSWGHANTEAFF
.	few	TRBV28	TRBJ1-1	TGTGCCAGCAGTTTATTACGGGGGGCGGCTTTCTTT	CASSLLRGAAFF
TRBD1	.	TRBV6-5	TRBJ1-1	TGTGCCAGTACAGGGGTGAGCACTGAAGCTTTCTTT	CASTGVSTEAFF
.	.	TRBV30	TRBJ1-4	TGTGCCTGGGGGGGGCAGAATAATGAAAAACTGTTTTTT	CAWGGQNNEKLFF
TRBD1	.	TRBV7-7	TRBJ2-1	TGTGCCAGCAGCTCAACCTCCGGGACAGGGGTTATTGGGCAGTTCTTC	CASSSTSGTGVIGQFF